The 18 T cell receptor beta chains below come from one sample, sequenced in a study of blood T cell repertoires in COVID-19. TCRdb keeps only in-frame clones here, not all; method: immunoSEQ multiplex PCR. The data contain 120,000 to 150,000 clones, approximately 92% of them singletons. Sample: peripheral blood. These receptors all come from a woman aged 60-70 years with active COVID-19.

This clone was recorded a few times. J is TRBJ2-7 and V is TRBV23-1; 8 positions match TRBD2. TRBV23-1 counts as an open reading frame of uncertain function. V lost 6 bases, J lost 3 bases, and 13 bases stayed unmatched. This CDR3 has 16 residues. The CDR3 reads CASSRQSGTRIYEQYF. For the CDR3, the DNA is TGCGCCAGCAGCCGACAAAGCGGGACTAGGATCTACGAGCAGTACTTC.

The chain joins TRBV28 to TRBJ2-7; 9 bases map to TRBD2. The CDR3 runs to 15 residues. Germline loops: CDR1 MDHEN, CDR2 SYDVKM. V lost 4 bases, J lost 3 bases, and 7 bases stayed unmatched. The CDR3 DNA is TGTGCCAGCAGTTATAGCGGGAGAGGGGACTACGAGCAGTACTTC. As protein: CASSYSGRGDYEQYF.

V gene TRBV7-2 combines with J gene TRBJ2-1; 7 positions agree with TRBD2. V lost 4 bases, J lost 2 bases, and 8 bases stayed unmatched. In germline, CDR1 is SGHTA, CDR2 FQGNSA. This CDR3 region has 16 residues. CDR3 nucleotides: TGTGCCAGCAGCTCTCAAGGGACTACCCCCTACAATGAGCAGTTCTTC. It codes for CASSSQGTTPYNEQFF.

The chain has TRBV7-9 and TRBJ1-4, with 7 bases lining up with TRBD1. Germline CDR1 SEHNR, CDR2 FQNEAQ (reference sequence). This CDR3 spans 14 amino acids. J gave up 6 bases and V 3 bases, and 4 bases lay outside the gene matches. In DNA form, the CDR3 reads TGTGCCAGCAGCTTCTCAGGGGGATATGAAAAACTGTTTTTT. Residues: CASSFSGGYEKLFF.

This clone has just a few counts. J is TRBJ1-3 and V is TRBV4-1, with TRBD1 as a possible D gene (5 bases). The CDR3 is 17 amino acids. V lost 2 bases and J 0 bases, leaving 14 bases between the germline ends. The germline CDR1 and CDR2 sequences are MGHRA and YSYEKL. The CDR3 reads CASSQSVGALSGNTIYF. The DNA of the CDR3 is TGCGCCAGCAGCCAAAGTGTTGGGGCCCTCTCTGGAAACACCATATATTTT.

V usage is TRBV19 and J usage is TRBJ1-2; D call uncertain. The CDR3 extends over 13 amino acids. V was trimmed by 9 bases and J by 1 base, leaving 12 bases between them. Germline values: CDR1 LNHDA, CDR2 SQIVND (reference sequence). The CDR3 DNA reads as TGTGCCAGAAAGCAGAGGGTTAACTATGGCTACACCTTC. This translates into CARKQRVNYGYTF.

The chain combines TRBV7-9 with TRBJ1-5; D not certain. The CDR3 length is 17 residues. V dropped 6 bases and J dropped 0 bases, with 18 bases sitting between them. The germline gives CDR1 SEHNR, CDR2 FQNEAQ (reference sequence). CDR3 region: CASSSSENWNSNQPQHF. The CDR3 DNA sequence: TGTGCCAGCAGTTCTAGCGAAAATTGGAATAGCAATCAGCCCCAGCATTTT.

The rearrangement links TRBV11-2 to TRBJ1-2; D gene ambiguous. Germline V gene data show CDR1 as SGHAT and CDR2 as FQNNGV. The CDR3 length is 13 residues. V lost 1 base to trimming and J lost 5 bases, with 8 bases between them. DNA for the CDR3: TGTGCCAGCAGCTTAGGCCAGTATTATGGCTACACCTTC. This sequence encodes CASSLGQYYGYTF.

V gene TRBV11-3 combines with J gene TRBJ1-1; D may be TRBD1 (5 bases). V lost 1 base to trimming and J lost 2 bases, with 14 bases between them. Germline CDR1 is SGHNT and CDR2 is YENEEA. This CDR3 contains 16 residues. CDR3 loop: CASSLGGTGSNTEAFF. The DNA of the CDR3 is TGTGCCAGCAGCTTAGGTGGAACAGGTTCAAACACTGAAGCTTTCTTT.

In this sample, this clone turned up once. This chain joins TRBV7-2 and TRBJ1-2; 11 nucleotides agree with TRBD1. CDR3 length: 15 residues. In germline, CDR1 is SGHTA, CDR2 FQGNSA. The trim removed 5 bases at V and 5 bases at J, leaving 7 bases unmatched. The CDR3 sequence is CASSPRGQGGYGYTF. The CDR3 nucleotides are TGTGCCAGCAGCCCACGGGGACAGGGGGGGTATGGCTACACCTTC.

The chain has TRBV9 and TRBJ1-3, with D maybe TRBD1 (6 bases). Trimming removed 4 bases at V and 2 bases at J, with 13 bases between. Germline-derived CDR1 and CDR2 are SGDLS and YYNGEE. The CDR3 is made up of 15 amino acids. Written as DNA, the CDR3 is TGTGCCAGCAGCTCAACAGGGTTAGCTGGAAACACCATATATTTT. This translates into CASSSTGLAGNTIYF.

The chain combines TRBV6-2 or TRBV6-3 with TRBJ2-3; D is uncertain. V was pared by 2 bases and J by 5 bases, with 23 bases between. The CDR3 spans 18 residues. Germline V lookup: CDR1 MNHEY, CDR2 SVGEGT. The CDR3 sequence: CASSYGVGGQWVGDTQYF. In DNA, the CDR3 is TGTGCCAGCAGTTACGGCGTTGGTGGGCAGTGGGTTGGAGATACGCAGTATTTT.

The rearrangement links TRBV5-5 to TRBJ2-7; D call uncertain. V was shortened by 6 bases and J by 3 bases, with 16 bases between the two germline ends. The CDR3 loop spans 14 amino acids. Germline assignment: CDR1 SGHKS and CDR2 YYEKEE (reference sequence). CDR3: CASTVALGNYEQYF. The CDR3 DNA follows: TGTGCCAGCACGGTGGCCCTAGGAAACTACGAGCAGTACTTC.

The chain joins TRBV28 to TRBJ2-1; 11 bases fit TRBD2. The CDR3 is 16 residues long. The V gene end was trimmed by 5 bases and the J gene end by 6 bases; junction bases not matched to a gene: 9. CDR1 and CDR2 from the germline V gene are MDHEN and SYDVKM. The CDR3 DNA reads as TGTGCCAGCAGTGAGACTAGCGGGGCCAGGGGCAATGAGCAGTTCTTC. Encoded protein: CASSETSGARGNEQFF. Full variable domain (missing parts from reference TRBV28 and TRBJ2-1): DVKVTQSSRYLVKRTGEKVFLECVQDMDHENMFWYRQDPGLGLRLIYFSYDVKMKEKGDIPEGYSVSREKKERFSLILESASTNQTSMYLCASSETSGARGNEQFFGPGTRLTVL.

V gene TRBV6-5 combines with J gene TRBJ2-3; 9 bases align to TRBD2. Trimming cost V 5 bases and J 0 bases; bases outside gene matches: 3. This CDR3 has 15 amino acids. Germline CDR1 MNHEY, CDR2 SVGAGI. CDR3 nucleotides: TGTGCCAGCAGTCTAGCGGGATTTAGCACAGATACGCAGTATTTT. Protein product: CASSLAGFSTDTQYF.

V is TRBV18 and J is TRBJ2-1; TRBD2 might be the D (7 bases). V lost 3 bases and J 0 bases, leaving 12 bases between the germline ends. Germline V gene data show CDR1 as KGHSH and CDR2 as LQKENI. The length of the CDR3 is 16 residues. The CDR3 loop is CASSPRGGDSYNEQFF. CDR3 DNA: TGTGCCAGCTCACCCCGAGGGGGGGACTCCTACAATGAGCAGTTCTTC.

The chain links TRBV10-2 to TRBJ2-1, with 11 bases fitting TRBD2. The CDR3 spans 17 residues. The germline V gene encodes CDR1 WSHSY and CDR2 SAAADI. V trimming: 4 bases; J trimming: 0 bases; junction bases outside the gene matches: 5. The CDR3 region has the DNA TGCGCCAGCAGTGTCATAGCGGGAGGGTACTCCTACAATGAGCAGTTCTTC. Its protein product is CASSVIAGGYSYNEQFF.

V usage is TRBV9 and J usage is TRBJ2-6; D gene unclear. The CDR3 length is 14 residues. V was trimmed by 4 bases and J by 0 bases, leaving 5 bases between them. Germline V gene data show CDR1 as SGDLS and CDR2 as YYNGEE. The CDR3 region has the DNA TGTGCCAGCAGCCTCTACTCTGGGGCCAACGTCCTGACTTTC. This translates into CASSLYSGANVLTF. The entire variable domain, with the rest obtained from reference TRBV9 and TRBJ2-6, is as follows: DSGVTQTPKHLITATGQRVTLRCSPRSGDLSVYWYQQSLDQGLQFLIQYYNGEERAKGNILERFSAQQFPDLHSELNLSSLELGDSALYFCASSLYSGANVLTFGAGSRLTVL.